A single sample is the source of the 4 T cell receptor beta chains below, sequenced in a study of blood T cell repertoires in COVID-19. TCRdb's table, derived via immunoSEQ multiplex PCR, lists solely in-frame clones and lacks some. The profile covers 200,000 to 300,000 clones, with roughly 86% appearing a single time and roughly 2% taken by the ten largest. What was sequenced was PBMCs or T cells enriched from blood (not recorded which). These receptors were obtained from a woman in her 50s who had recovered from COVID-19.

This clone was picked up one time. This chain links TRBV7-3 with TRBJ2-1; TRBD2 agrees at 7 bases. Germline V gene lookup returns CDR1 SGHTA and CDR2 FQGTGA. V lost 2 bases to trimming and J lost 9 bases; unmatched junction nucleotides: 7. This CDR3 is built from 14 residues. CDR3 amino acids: CASSLGGSGGEQFF. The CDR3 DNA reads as TGTGCCAGCAGCTTAGGCGGGAGTGGCGGTGAGCAGTTCTTC. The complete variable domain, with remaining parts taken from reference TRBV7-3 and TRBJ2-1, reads GAGVSQTPSNKVTEKGKYVELRCDPISGHTALYWYRQSLGQGPEFLIYFQGTGAADDSGLPNDRFFAVRPEGSVSTLKIQRTERGDSAVYLCASSLGGSGGEQFFGPGTRLTVL.

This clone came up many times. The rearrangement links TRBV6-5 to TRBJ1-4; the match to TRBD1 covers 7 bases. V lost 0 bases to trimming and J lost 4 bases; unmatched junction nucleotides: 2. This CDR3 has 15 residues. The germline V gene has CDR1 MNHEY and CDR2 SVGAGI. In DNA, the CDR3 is TGTGCCAGCAGTTACTCGACAGGGATTAATGAAAAACTGTTTTTT. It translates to CASSYSTGINEKLFF.

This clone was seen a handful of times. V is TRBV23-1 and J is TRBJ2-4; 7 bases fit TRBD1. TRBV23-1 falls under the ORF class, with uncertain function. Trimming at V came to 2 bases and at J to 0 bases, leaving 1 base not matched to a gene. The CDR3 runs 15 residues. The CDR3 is CASSQDREAKNIQYF. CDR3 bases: TGCGCCAGCAGTCAAGACAGGGAAGCCAAAAACATTCAGTACTTC.

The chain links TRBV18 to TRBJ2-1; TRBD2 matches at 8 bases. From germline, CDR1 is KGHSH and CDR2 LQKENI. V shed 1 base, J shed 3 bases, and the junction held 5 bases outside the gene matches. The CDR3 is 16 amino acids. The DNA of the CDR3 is TGTGCCAGCTCACCACTTGGAGCGGGAGTCTACAATGAGCAGTTCTTC. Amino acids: CASSPLGAGVYNEQFF.